Below are 17 T cell receptor beta chains sequenced from a single sample in a study of spatial heterogeneity in lung cancer. Study-level findings and limits: Counts of expanded alpha and beta TCRs within tumors tracked the tumor nonsynonymous mutation count.

Documented time point: sample taken at primary tumor resection. These receptors' targets are unknown. TCRdb itself ran the 5' RACE reads through MiXCR, one entry per CDR3 protein. This table holds roughly 5,800 distinct CDR3 sequences, roughly 15% found once. This specimen was lung tumor tissue, taken at surgery. These receptors all stem from a male donor with early-stage non-small cell lung cancer.

This clonotype appeared many times. This sequence joins TRBV18 and TRBJ1-3; D possibly corresponds to TRBD1 (5 bases). This CDR3 contains 15 residues. Germline assignment: CDR1 KGHSH and CDR2 LQKENI. V dropped 1 base and J dropped 0 bases, with 7 bases sitting between them. The CDR3 nucleotides are TGTGCCAGCTCACCACTCGACAGCTCTGGAAACACCATATATTTT. Translation gives CASSPLDSSGNTIYF.

This clonotype came up many times. The chain couples TRBV29-1 to TRBJ1-2, with 8 nucleotides matching TRBD1. Germline V CDR1 and CDR2: SQVTM, ANQGSEA. The CDR3 is 13 amino acids. J was trimmed by 7 bases and V by 6 bases; bases with no gene match: 10. CDR3 sequence: CSVGQGDSRGYTF. Written as DNA, the CDR3 is TGCAGCGTCGGACAGGGTGATTCCCGTGGCTACACCTTC.

By its share, this clonotype is medium-sized. The chain joins TRBV5-1 to TRBJ2-1, with 11 bases that match TRBD1. The CDR3 totals 13 residues. Germline V gene data show CDR1 as SGHRS and CDR2 as YFSETQ. The V and J ends lost 4 bases and 9 bases, in that order; junction bases with no gene match: 3. The CDR3 DNA sequence: TGCGCCAGCAGCCTTGGGACAGGGGGTGAGCAGTTCTTC. It translates to CASSLGTGGEQFF.

The chain couples TRBV10-3 to TRBJ2-1; D might be TRBD2 (6 bases). This CDR3 has 13 residues. The germline V and J ends were trimmed by 6 bases and 7 bases, with 13 bases remaining between them. Germline V lookup: CDR1 ENHRY, CDR2 SYGVKD. The CDR3 sequence: CAIREGTGNEQFF. CDR3 DNA sequence: TGTGCCATCAGGGAGGGAACGGGAAATGAGCAGTTCTTC.

In its sample, this clonotype was seen many times. J is TRBJ2-5 and V is TRBV10-3, with 7 nucleotides matching TRBD1. The V and J ends lost 2 bases and 1 base, in that order; junction bases with no gene match: 10. The CDR3 runs to 17 residues. Germline V gene data show CDR1 as ENHRY and CDR2 as SYGVKD. CDR3 in amino acids: CAISEHGRTGSQETQYF. CDR3 sequence (DNA): TGTGCCATCAGTGAGCATGGCCGGACAGGCAGCCAAGAGACCCAGTACTTC.

This clonotype is medium-sized within its sample. The rearrangement joins TRBV19 to TRBJ2-7; no clear D gene. CDR3 size: 16 residues. V was cut by 4 bases and J by 1 base, with 17 bases left in between. Germline V gene sequence: CDR1 LNHDA, CDR2 SQIVND (reference sequence). This chain's CDR3 is CASSKPHYNPSYEQYF. The CDR3 DNA is TGTGCCAGTAGTAAGCCCCACTACAACCCATCCTACGAGCAGTACTTC.

This rearrangement joins TRBV20-1 to TRBJ2-2, with 10 bases aligning to TRBD1. Per germline, CDR1 DFQATT and CDR2 SNEGSKA (reference sequence). CDR3 length: 15 amino acids. V was clipped by 3 bases and J by 3 bases; unmatched bases: 4. CDR3 sequence reads: CSARTGGLDTGELFF. The CDR3 bases are TGCAGTGCTAGGACAGGGGGCCTGGACACCGGGGAGCTGTTTTTT.

The chain is built from TRBV7-9 and TRBJ2-5; D is ambiguous. The CDR3 sequence is 16 residues long. V gave up 1 base and J gave up 0 bases, with 12 bases separating them. CDR1 and CDR2 (germline): SEHNR, FQNEAQ (reference sequence). CDR3 DNA sequence: TGTGCCAGCAGCTTAGATACCAAATTGTACCAAGAGACCCAGTACTTC. Amino acids: CASSLDTKLYQETQYF.

Within the sample, this clonotype is medium-sized. V is TRBV28 and J is TRBJ1-6; a weak D match, TRBD1 (5 bases). Trimming removed 7 bases at V and 7 bases at J, with 20 bases between. The CDR3 is 16 residues long. Germline loops: CDR1 MDHEN, CDR2 SYDVKM. The CDR3, as DNA: TGTGCCAGCAAGGGTGCCGGGACCCCTCGGAATTCACCCCTCCACTTT. It specifies CASKGAGTPRNSPLHF.

This clonotype has ten or more counts. This sequence joins TRBV20-1 and TRBJ2-1; 11 nucleotides agree with TRBD2. The CDR3 is made up of 14 amino acids. CDR1 and CDR2 (germline): DFQATT, SNEGSKA (reference sequence). Trimming took 6 bases from V and 8 from J; bases not matched to a gene: 9. CDR3 bases: TGCAGTGCAAAGACTAGCGGGATTAGTCATGAGCAGTTCTTC. It codes for CSAKTSGISHEQFF.

This clonotype is judged medium-sized (0.01 to 0.1%). The chain uses TRBV27 and TRBJ2-5, with D perhaps TRBD2 (5 bases). Trimming took off 8 bases at V and 0 bases at J, with 16 bases between the two ends. In germline, CDR1 is MNHEY, CDR2 SMNVEV (reference sequence). The CDR3 runs 15 residues. CDR3 loop: CASSLGRGYQETQYF. CDR3 bases: TGTGCCAGCTCTCTGGGTCGGGGTTACCAAGAGACCCAGTACTTC.

The chain combines TRBV5-5 with TRBJ2-2; D unresolved. Trimming stripped 2 bases from V and 2 bases from J, with 10 bases between. Germline V gene data show CDR1 as SGHKS and CDR2 as YYEKEE (reference sequence). The CDR3 is made up of 15 amino acids. CDR3 nucleotides: TGTGCCAGCAGCTTTGGGCAGGTTAACACCGGGGAGCTGTTTTTT. Protein sequence: CASSFGQVNTGELFF.

This clonotype is categorized as large. The chain couples TRBV7-2 to TRBJ2-2; the match to TRBD2 covers 9 bases. CDR1 and CDR2 (germline): SGHTA, FQGNSA. The CDR3 consists of 19 residues. With V trimmed by 1 base and J by 3 bases, 12 bases remained unmatched. In DNA, the CDR3 is TGTGCCAGCAGCTTAGAGGTGTTCGGCGGGAGGGGGGACACCGGGGAGCTGTTTTTT. Protein: CASSLEVFGGRGDTGELFF.

There are many counts of this clonotype. The chain employs TRBV10-3 and TRBJ2-5, with 9 bases lining up with TRBD2. With 2 bases clipped from V and 2 bases from J, the junction kept 6 bases outside the gene matches. CDR3 length equals 16 residues. In germline, CDR1 is ENHRY, CDR2 SYGVKD. As DNA, the CDR3 is TGTGCCATCAGTGAGCCAGGACTAGCGTATCAAGAGACCCAGTACTTC. This gives the protein CAISEPGLAYQETQYF.

By sample fraction, this clonotype is medium-sized. J is TRBJ2-1 and V is TRBV27; D tentatively fits TRBD1 or TRBD2 (5 bases each). The CDR3 length is 13 residues. CDR1 is MNHEY, CDR2 SMNVEV, per germline (reference sequence). Trimming removed 3 bases from V and 7 bases from J, with 10 bases in between. Here the CDR3 reads CASSFGTPNEQFF. The CDR3 nucleotides read TGTGCCAGCAGTTTCGGGACCCCTAATGAGCAGTTCTTC.

This clonotype was recorded many times. Written as DNA, the CDR3 is TGTGCCAGCAGCTTAGCTAGTTTGAACACTGAAGCTTTCTTT. Encoded protein: CASSLASLNTEAFF. The chain carries TRBV7-9 and TRBJ1-1; D gene unclear. The length of the CDR3 is 14 residues. V was cut by 0 bases and J by 0 bases, with 5 bases left in between. Per germline, CDR1 SEHNR and CDR2 FQNEAQ (reference sequence).

By its share, this clonotype is medium-sized (0.01 to 0.1%). The V gene is TRBV28, the J gene TRBJ1-5; D unclear. The CDR3 has 15 amino acids. CDR1 and CDR2 from the germline V gene are MDHEN and SYDVKM. The germline V and J ends were trimmed by 6 bases and 4 bases, with 16 bases remaining between them. In nucleotides, the CDR3 is TGTGCCAGCAGAGCCGATTGGGTTGGGAATCAGCCCCAGCATTTT. Amino acid sequence: CASRADWVGNQPQHF.